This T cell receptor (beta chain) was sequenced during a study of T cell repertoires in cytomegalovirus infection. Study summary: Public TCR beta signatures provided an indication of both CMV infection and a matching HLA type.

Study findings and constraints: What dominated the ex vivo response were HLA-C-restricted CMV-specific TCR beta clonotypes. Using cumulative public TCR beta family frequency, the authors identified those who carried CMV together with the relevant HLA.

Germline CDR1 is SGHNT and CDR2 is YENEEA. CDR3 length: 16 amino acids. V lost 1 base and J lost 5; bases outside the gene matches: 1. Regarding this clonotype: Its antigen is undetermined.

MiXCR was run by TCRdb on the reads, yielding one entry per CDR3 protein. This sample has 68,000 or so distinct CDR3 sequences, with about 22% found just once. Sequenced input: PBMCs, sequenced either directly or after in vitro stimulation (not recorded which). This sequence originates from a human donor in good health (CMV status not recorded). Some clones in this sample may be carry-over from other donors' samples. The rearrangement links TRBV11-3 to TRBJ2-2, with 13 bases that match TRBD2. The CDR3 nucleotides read TGTGCCAGCAGCTTAGGACTAGCGGGAGGAACCGGGGAGCTGTTTTTT. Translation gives CASSLGLAGGTGELFF.